Here is one TCR beta chain with its context. Antigen: not known. Germline CDR1 and CDR2: MNHEY and SMNVEV (reference sequence). V was clipped by 2 bases and J by 4 bases, with 15 bases between them. The CDR3 sequence is 16 residues long. The sample belongs to a study of immune cell composition in non-small cell lung cancer. TCRdb keeps only in-frame clones here, not all; method: immunoSEQ multiplex PCR. The sample yields about 6,600 clones, roughly three quarters seen once. Points from the study as a whole: Shared sequences between tumour-reactive and dominant in vivo clones were not proven. Squamous carcinomas (around 80%) more often had tumour-associated clones >0.5% than adenocarcinomas (around 33%).

Normal lung was sampled as far from the tumour as possible, at least 3 cm. V usage is TRBV27 and J usage is TRBJ2-1, with TRBD2 as a possible D gene (6 bases). What was sequenced was non-adjacent lung tissue. The receptor was isolated from a human donor with non-small cell lung cancer. The CDR3 loop reads CASSLGFGTLYNEQFF. DNA for the CDR3: TGTGCCAGCAGTTTAGGTTTCGGGACTCTTTACAATGAGCAGTTCTTC.